The 23 T cell receptor beta chains below were found in one sample sequenced in a study of T cell repertoires in cytomegalovirus infection. Which antigens these TCRs recognize remains unknown. TCRdb called the reads again in MiXCR, with one record for every CDR3 protein. The sample has about 920,000 distinct CDR3 sequences; about a third are singletons. Sequences were derived from cultured CD8+ T cells from PBMCs, sampled from culture after CMV antigen stimulation. The source of these receptors is a human donor in good health (CMV status not recorded). Some clones in this sample may be carry-over from other donors' samples.

This chain uses TRBV5-4 with TRBJ2-1; D remains ambiguous. This CDR3 has 15 amino acids. Trimming removed 4 bases at V and 0 bases at J, with 11 bases between. Germline CDR1 is SGHNT and CDR2 is YYREEE (reference sequence). CDR3 bases: TGTGCCAGCAGCGACCTAGTGCCCTCCTACAATGAGCAGTTCTTC. This sequence encodes CASSDLVPSYNEQFF.

A note on this clonotype: One end of the junction varies from germline; a read error may be responsible. The rearrangement links TRBV7-6 to TRBJ1-1; D is perhaps TRBD1 (6 bases). This CDR3 has 15 amino acids. Germline values: CDR1 SGHVS, CDR2 FNYEAQ. CDR3 in DNA: TGTGCTAGCAGCCCATCGGGGGCCCCGGTGACTGAAGCTTTCTTT. This sequence encodes CASSPSGAPVTEAFF.

This clonotype has only a few counts. Here the CDR3 DNA reads TGTGCCAGCAGTCCTTCACGGGGGCCCTATAAGGACAATGAGCAGTTCTTC. Protein product: CASSPSRGPYKDNEQFF. The chain is built from TRBV7-9 and TRBJ2-1; D tentatively fits TRBD1 or TRBD2 (6 bases each). Looked up from germline, CDR1 is SEHNR and CDR2 is FQNEAQ (reference sequence). V lost 6 bases and J lost 5, with 23 bases in between. The CDR3 sequence is 17 residues long.

V gene TRBV27 combines with J gene TRBJ1-1, with D maybe TRBD1 (5 bases). The V end lost 6 bases, the J end lost 1 base, and 12 bases lay between the germline ends. The CDR3 loop spans 14 amino acids. Germline CDR1 and CDR2: MNHEY and SMNVEV (reference sequence). CDR3 nucleotide sequence: TGTGCCAGCAGGGGGGGGGGAGCGAACACTGAAGCTTTCTTT. This codes for CASRGGGANTEAFF.

The chain carries TRBV12-3 or TRBV12-4 and TRBJ2-7, with TRBD1 identical over 8 bases. This CDR3 is 15 amino acids long. The V and J ends lost 3 bases and 6 bases, in that order; junction bases with no gene match: 10. CDR3 sequence reads: CASSFPGTGYFEQYF. The CDR3 DNA is TGTGCCAGCAGTTTTCCGGGGACAGGCTATTTCGAGCAGTACTTC.

This clonotype was recorded once. The rearrangement links TRBV10-3 to TRBJ1-2; 7 nucleotides match TRBD1. Germline loops: CDR1 ENHRY, CDR2 SYGVKD. The CDR3 sequence is 14 residues long. V lost 8 bases to trimming and J lost 0 bases; unmatched junction nucleotides: 6. As DNA, the CDR3 is TGTGCCATCGGGACAGTGATAGCTAACTATGGCTACACCTTC. It yields the protein CAIGTVIANYGYTF.

This clonotype was detected a few times. V and J are TRBV6-6 and TRBJ1-5; no reliable D call. Germline values: CDR1 MNHNY, CDR2 SVGAGI (reference sequence). This CDR3 is 15 amino acids long. The germline V and J ends were trimmed by 2 bases and 0 bases, with 8 bases remaining between them. In DNA form, the CDR3 reads TGTGCCAGCAGTTACGTTACTTATAGCAATCAGCCCCAGCATTTT. As protein: CASSYVTYSNQPQHF.

The rearrangement joins TRBV15 to TRBJ2-4; D is perhaps TRBD2 (5 bases). Germline values: CDR1 LNHNV, CDR2 YYDKDF (reference sequence). The CDR3 sequence is 15 residues long. Trimming took 4 bases from V and 5 from J, leaving 15 bases between them. The CDR3 loop is CATSIEGRTENIQYF. The CDR3, as DNA: TGTGCCACCAGCATCGAGGGCAGGACCGAAAACATTCAGTACTTC.

This chain links TRBV20-1 with TRBJ2-7, with 9 bases that match TRBD2. Germline CDR1 reads DFQATT; CDR2 reads SNEGSKA (reference sequence). This CDR3 has 13 amino acids. V lost 3 bases, J lost 7 bases, and 7 bases stayed unmatched. As DNA, the CDR3 is TGCAGTGCTAGGGAGCGGGGGGCGTTAGAGCAGTACGTC. Protein product: CSARERGALEQYV.

A note on this clonotype: A much larger clonotype is one base distant, so this may be a read error. The rearrangement joins TRBV7-2 to TRBJ2-1; D unresolved. CDR1 SGHTA and CDR2 FQGNSA come from the germline V gene. The CDR3 length is 12 residues. The CDR3 reads CVSFLRVNEQFF. The DNA for the CDR3 is TGTGTCAGCTTCCTTAGGGTTAATGAGCAGTTCTTC. Filled out from reference TRBV7-2 and TRBJ2-1, the complete variable domain reads GAGVSQSPSNKVTEKGKDVELRCDPISGHTALYWYRQSLGQGLEFLIYFQGNSAPDKSGLPSDRFSAERTGGSVSTLTIQRTQQEDSAVYLCVSFLRVNEQFFGPGTRLTVL.

Only a few counts were recorded for this clonotype. The chain recombines TRBV20-1 with TRBJ2-7, with 9 nucleotides matching TRBD2. Germline trimming cut 1 base from V and 4 bases from J; bases unmatched to any gene: 8. The V gene's germline CDR1 is DFQATT and CDR2 SNEGSKA (reference sequence). The length of the CDR3 is 15 residues. CDR3 nucleotides: TGCAGTGCTAGAGGTGCTAGCGGGGACTTTTACGAGCAGTACGTC. Its translation: CSARGASGDFYEQYV.

The J gene is TRBJ2-5, the V gene TRBV10-3; D is ambiguous. The germline V gene encodes CDR1 ENHRY and CDR2 SYGVKD. The length of the CDR3 is 14 residues. Trimming cost V 2 bases and J 3 bases, with 10 bases left between them. The CDR3 sequence is CAISEIGLEETQYF. CDR3 nucleotide sequence: TGTGCCATCAGTGAGATAGGGCTGGAAGAGACCCAGTACTTC.

This clonotype was detected only a few times. The rearrangement links TRBV27 to TRBJ1-5, with D unclear. Germline V gives CDR1 MNHEY, CDR2 SMNVEV (reference sequence). The V and J ends lost 4 bases and 2 bases respectively, with 18 bases between them. The CDR3 totals 17 residues. This chain's CDR3 is CASSSASMGFGNQPQHF. The CDR3 nucleotides read TGTGCCAGCAGTTCAGCTTCCATGGGCTTTGGCAATCAGCCCCAGCATTTT.

This chain connects TRBV7-3 to TRBJ2-2, with 11 bases matching TRBD2. V shed 1 base, J shed 0 bases, and the junction held 4 bases outside the gene matches. The CDR3 runs to 18 residues. Germline CDR1 SGHTA, CDR2 FQGTGA. The CDR3 here is CASSLRISGGANTGELFF. The CDR3 DNA is TGTGCCAGCAGCTTAAGGATTAGCGGGGGGGCGAACACCGGGGAGCTGTTTTTT.

This clonotype was observed a handful of times. The chain couples TRBV11-2 to TRBJ2-2, with 7 bases fitting TRBD1. This CDR3 spans 22 amino acids. Germline loops: CDR1 SGHAT, CDR2 FQNNGV. The V gene end was trimmed by 0 bases and the J gene end by 8 bases; junction bases not matched to a gene: 27. The CDR3: CASSLEGFGGIHRDRNTGELFF. Here the CDR3 DNA reads TGTGCCAGCAGCTTAGAGGGATTCGGTGGGATTCACCGGGACAGAAATACGGGGGAGCTGTTTTTT.

V gene TRBV4-2 combines with J gene TRBJ2-1; 8 positions match TRBD2. The V and J ends lost 4 bases and 0 bases, in that order; junction bases with no gene match: 11. The CDR3 is made up of 18 amino acids. Germline CDR1 and CDR2: LGHNA and YNFKEQ. The CDR3 region has the DNA TGTGCCAGCAGCCCGAATGTAGTAGCGGGGAGCTCCTACAATGAGCAGTTCTTC. It translates to CASSPNVVAGSSYNEQFF.

There are a few counts of this clonotype. The V and J genes are TRBV4-1 and TRBJ2-7; perhaps TRBD2 as D (6 bases). CDR1 is MGHRA, CDR2 YSYEKL, per germline. The CDR3 extends over 14 amino acids. V lost 1 base to trimming and J lost 3 bases, with 10 bases between them. The DNA for the CDR3 is TGCGCCAGCAGCCAAGGCTACGGGGGCTACGAGCAGTACTTC. It yields the protein CASSQGYGGYEQYF.

This clonotype appeared many times. The chain links TRBV7-2 to TRBJ2-1; a weak D match, TRBD2 (7 bases). Per germline, CDR1 SGHTA and CDR2 FQGNSA. CDR3 size: 16 residues. Trimming shortened V by 2 bases and J by 4 bases, and 15 bases separated the two germline ends. The CDR3 sequence: CASSLYGGGPYNEQFF. The CDR3 nucleotides are TGTGCCAGCAGCTTATATGGGGGGGGCCCTTACAATGAGCAGTTCTTC.

V usage is TRBV6-6 and J usage is TRBJ1-3; no definite D call. Germline assignment: CDR1 MNHNY and CDR2 SVGAGI (reference sequence). This CDR3 is 14 amino acids long. The ends were cut back, 8 bases at V and 0 bases at J, with 11 bases in the middle. CDR3 loop: CASGLASSGNTIYF. The CDR3 bases are TGTGCCAGCGGACTCGCCAGCTCTGGAAACACCATATATTTT.

This clonotype was recorded at least ten times. The chain uses TRBV6-5 and TRBJ1-6, with D possibly matching TRBD1 (6 bases). Germline V gives CDR1 MNHEY, CDR2 SVGAGI. V lost 6 bases and J 3 bases, leaving 18 bases between the germline ends. The CDR3 contains 17 residues. CDR3: CASSYGDKRHYNSPLHF. The CDR3, as DNA: TGTGCCAGCAGCTACGGGGACAAGAGGCACTATAATTCACCCCTCCACTTT.

The rearrangement links TRBV6-1 to TRBJ2-6; no clear D gene. This CDR3 is 13 amino acids long. Trimming cost V 8 bases and J 3 bases, with 8 bases left between them. Germline-derived CDR1 and CDR2 are MNHNS and SASEGT. In nucleotides, the CDR3 is TGTGCCAGCGGAACTCTTGGGGCCAACGTCCTGACTTTC. Translation: CASGTLGANVLTF.

At least ten counts were recorded for this clonotype. The V gene is TRBV7-8, the J gene TRBJ1-1; D is undetermined. Germline-derived CDR1 and CDR2 are SGHVS and FQNEAQ. The CDR3 is made up of 13 amino acids. The germline V and J ends were trimmed by 8 bases and 3 bases, with 13 bases remaining between them. This CDR3 reads CASRERGYTEAFF. DNA of the CDR3: TGTGCCAGCCGAGAAAGAGGGTACACTGAAGCTTTCTTT.

This clonotype was detected many times. V is TRBV7-3 and J is TRBJ2-2, with D hard to call. The CDR3 runs to 14 residues. The germline V gene has CDR1 SGHTA and CDR2 FQGTGA. Deletions cut 5 bases from V and 4 bases from J, with 11 bases between. Here the CDR3 DNA reads TGTGCCAGCAGCCCCCCGGTGATCACCGGGGAGCTGTTTTTT. Protein: CASSPPVITGELFF.